These 6 T cell receptor beta chains came from one sample sequenced in a study of shared clonotypes between healthy human individuals. The table came from immunoSEQ multiplex PCR; TCRdb's copy has only in-frame clones and leaves some out. Of about 980,000 clones in the sample, 60% to 85% were seen once. Sequenced material: memory CD4+ T cells sorted from blood. Subset in this sample: CD45RA-negative fraction. All receptors come from a young man in good health.

This chain joins TRBV29-1 and TRBJ2-7; D is perhaps TRBD2 (6 bases). V shed 2 bases and J shed 6 bases, with 17 bases lying between them. Germline values: CDR1 SQVTM, CDR2 ANQGSEA. This CDR3 has 14 amino acids. CDR3 sequence (DNA): TGCAGCGTTGAACGGGCCCGGGGGTCGGGCGAGCAGTACTTC. Translated: CSVERARGSGEQYF.

Concerning this clone itself: Other DNA sequences in the same sample also yield this CDR3. This CDR3 reads CASSLLGSYNEQFF. The CDR3 DNA reads as TGCGCCAGCAGCTTGTTAGGCTCCTACAATGAGCAGTTCTTC. The chain combines TRBV5-1 with TRBJ2-1; D not certain. V gave up 1 base and J gave up 0 bases, with 5 bases separating them. CDR1 is SGHRS and CDR2 is YFSETQ in the germline V gene. The CDR3 sequence is 14 residues long.

This clone has just a few counts. The V call is TRBV5-6, the J call TRBJ1-2, with a possible D match to TRBD1 (6 bases). The V and J ends lost 4 bases and 1 base respectively, with 17 bases between them. CDR3 length equals 16 residues. Germline CDR1 and CDR2: SGHDT and YYEEEE. CDR3 bases: TGTGCCAGCAGCCCCTTAGGGGGGCCTCTTAACTATGGCTACACCTTC. It encodes CASSPLGGPLNYGYTF.

The chain uses TRBV9 and TRBJ2-4, with D maybe TRBD1 (6 bases). V lost 0 bases, J lost 3 bases, and 10 bases lay in between. This CDR3 region has 15 residues. CDR1 is SGDLS, CDR2 YYNGEE, per germline. CDR3 sequence (DNA): TGTGCCAGCAGCGTAGATAGGACAGACAAAAACATTCAGTACTTC. This encodes CASSVDRTDKNIQYF. The full variable domain, rest sourced from reference TRBV9 and TRBJ2-4, is DSGVTQTPKHLITATGQRVTLRCSPRSGDLSVYWYQQSLDQGLQFLIQYYNGEERAKGNILERFSAQQFPDLHSELNLSSLELGDSALYFCASSVDRTDKNIQYFGAGTRLSVL.

This sequence joins TRBV6-5 and TRBJ2-4; TRBD2 matches 7 bases. The ends lost 2 bases at V and 3 bases at J; junction bases unmatched: 7. The CDR3 extends over 16 amino acids. The V gene's germline CDR1 is MNHEY and CDR2 SVGAGI. The CDR3 loop reads CASSYGREGHKNIQYF. CDR3 in DNA: TGTGCCAGCAGTTACGGGAGGGAAGGGCACAAAAACATTCAGTACTTC.

This chain links TRBV15 with TRBJ2-7, with a tentative D call TRBD2 (6 bases). Germline V gene lookup returns CDR1 LNHNV and CDR2 YYDKDF (reference sequence). V was clipped by 4 bases and J by 9 bases, with 22 bases between them. CDR3 length equals 15 residues. The CDR3 region has the DNA TGTGCCACCAGCATAGGAGGGCAGAGGGGTCTCGGGCAGTACTTC. It codes for CATSIGGQRGLGQYF.